Included here is one T cell receptor beta chain sequence, with context. The source of the sample is a study of blood T cell repertoires in COVID-19. Study-wide context: Donors in the United States, Italy and Spain gave samples during acute or convalescent COVID-19.

The V gene's germline CDR1 is KGHSH and CDR2 LQKENI. This CDR3 spans 18 amino acids. J was trimmed by 0 bases and V by 6 bases; bases with no gene match: 9. Source study methods: The authors estimated nucleated cell counts from reference gene primer amplification. Here immunoSEQ multiplex PCR was the method, and the copy in TCRdb shows in-frame clones only, minus some. The DNA gave D and trimming, while V, J and clone size come from that table. The sample consists of under 35,000 clones, about nine tenths of them appearing once. This chain joins TRBV18 and TRBJ2-6; 9 nucleotides agree with TRBD1. Input material: peripheral blood. This TCR was recovered from a human donor with active COVID-19. The donor label of this sample is uncertain. The CDR3 coding sequence is TGTGCCAGCTCCCTTTGGACAGGGGTCCGCTCTGGGGCCAACGTCCTGACTTTC. This codes for CASSLWTGVRSGANVLTF.